This is a list of T cell receptor beta chains from one sample in a study of Ad26.COV2.S vaccination and SARS-CoV-2 variants. Sequenced by immunoSEQ multiplex PCR; TCRdb stores in-frame clones only, minus some. The sample includes about 400,000 clones, around four fifths of them seen just once. The input for sequencing was peripheral blood, taken in a trial of Ad26.COV2.S vaccine versus placebo. These receptors were collected from a person aged 18-60 years who received the Ad26.COV2.S COVID-19 vaccine or a placebo. The CDR3 runs from the conserved cysteine through the conserved F or W. D genes are given only for firm matches. Clone sizes are given selectively: once, few, many, or a class where the clone is expanded.

>-|TRBV28|TRBJ1-2|-
TGTGCCAGCAGTTTATATAATGGGGGGCGCGATGGCTACACCTTC
CASSLYNGGRDGYTF
>TRBD1|TRBV4-3|TRBJ1-2|-
TGCGCCAGCAGCCAAGGGACAGGGTACTATGGCTACACCTTC
CASSQGTGYYGYTF
>TRBD1|TRBV28|TRBJ1-4|-
TGTGCCAGCAGTTTTGAGGGGGCCGGTAATGAAAAACTGTTTTTT
CASSFEGAGNEKLFF
>-|TRBV7-9|TRBJ2-7|-
TGTGCCAGCAGCCCGGGGAGTTGGGAGCAGTACTTC
CASSPGSWEQYF
>-|TRBV15|TRBJ1-2|-
TGTGCCACCAGCAGAGCCGGGGGAGAAGGCTACACCTTC
CATSRAGGEGYTF
>TRBD1|TRBV16|TRBJ2-1|-
TGTGCCAGCAGCCAGTCAGGGGGCTCCTACAATGAGCAGTTCTTC
CASSQSGGSYNEQFF
>TRBD2|TRBV6-2/TRBV6-3|TRBJ2-1|-
TGTGCCAGCAGTTACCTAGCGGGTTCCTACAATGAGCAGTTCTTC
CASSYLAGSYNEQFF
>-|TRBV7-2|TRBJ1-5|-
TGTGCCAGCAGCCCCCAGGCGGGTAGCAATCAGCCCCAGCATTTT
CASSPQAGSNQPQHF
>-|TRBV15|TRBJ1-1|-
TGTGCCACCAGCAGAACCTGGAACACTGAAGCTTTCTTT
CATSRTWNTEAFF
>TRBD1|TRBV5-1|TRBJ1-3|-
TGCGCCAGCAGCCCGAGAACCGGGACAGGGGCTGGAAACACCATATATTTT
CASSPRTGTGAGNTIYF
>-|TRBV6-5|TRBJ2-7|-
TGTGCCAGCAGTTACGGTTTAGGAACGCCTACCGAGCAGTACTTC
CASSYGLGTPTEQYF
>-|TRBV6-1|TRBJ2-7|-
TGTGCCAGCAGTGAAGCCGAAGGGGGGCCCTACGAGCAGTACTTC
CASSEAEGGPYEQYF
>TRBD1|TRBV10-3|TRBJ2-1|-
TGTGCCATCAGTGAAGGGGGCGGATACAATGAGCAGTTCTTC
CAISEGGGYNEQFF
>TRBD2|TRBV5-1|TRBJ2-3|-
TGCGCCAGCAGCTTGTTAGCGGGGGGCGAGTATACGCAGTATTTT
CASSLLAGGEYTQYF
>-|TRBV30|TRBJ1-1|-
TGTGCCCTCCGTCGGACAGTGATCCCGAACACTGAAGCTTTCTTT
CALRRTVIPNTEAFF
>TRBD1|TRBV19|TRBJ1-1|-
TGTGCCAGTAGTATCCAGGGGGCTGGGACTGAAGCTTTCTTT
CASSIQGAGTEAFF
>-|TRBV3-1/TRBV3-2|TRBJ1-6|-
TGTGCCAGCAGCCAAGGAATCGGGGAGTGGAGTTCACCCCTCCACTTT
CASSQGIGEWSSPLHF
>-|TRBV23-1|TRBJ1-3|-
TGCGCCAGCAGTCGCGGTCTAGGCAGGGTGCCTGGAAACACCATATATTTT
CASSRGLGRVPGNTIYF
>TRBD2|TRBV5-1|TRBJ2-3|-
TGCGCCAGCAGCTTTGGGGCTAGCGGGAGGACTAGCACAGATACGCAGTATTTT
CASSFGASGRTSTDTQYF
>TRBD1|TRBV7-2|TRBJ1-1|-
TGTGCCAGCAGCACCAGGACAGGGGTTGAGACTGAAGCTTTCTTT
CASSTRTGVETEAFF
>-|TRBV6-5|TRBJ2-7|once
TGTGCCAGCAGCCTATTTGGTCGGAACGAGCAGTACTTC
CASSLFGRNEQYF
>-|TRBV19|TRBJ1-3|-
TGTGCCAGTAGGACTGCCTACTCTGGAAACACCATATATTTT
CASRTAYSGNTIYF
>-|TRBV7-3|TRBJ2-7|-
TGTGCCAGCAGCTTACGCGGATACTCCTACGAGCAGTACTTC
CASSLRGYSYEQYF
>-|TRBV5-6|TRBJ2-1|-
TGTGCCAGCAGCTTTAATCTAGTGGGGCCGGATGAGCAGTTCTTC
CASSFNLVGPDEQFF
>-|TRBV4-3|TRBJ1-2|-
TGCGCCAGCAGCCAATCTTTCCGGGGCCGCTATGGCTACACCTTC
CASSQSFRGRYGYTF
>-|TRBV6-5|TRBJ1-1|-
TGTGCCAGCAGGTTGAGGGGGGGGGCGAACACTGAAGCTTTCTTT
CASRLRGGANTEAFF
>-|TRBV29-1|TRBJ1-1|-
TGCAGCGTTTCTACAGGGCGAATGAACACTGAAGCTTTCTTT
CSVSTGRMNTEAFF
>TRBD1|TRBV6-5|TRBJ1-4|once
TGTGCCAGCAGTATTAACTCAGGGGGCAAAGAAAAACTGTTTTTT
CASSINSGGKEKLFF
>TRBD1|TRBV12-5|TRBJ1-1|-
TGTGCTAGTGGTTTGGTACTTGGGGACAGAAGTTCCACTGAAGCTTTCTTT
CASGLVLGDRSSTEAFF
>-|TRBV14|TRBJ1-1|-
TGTGCCAGCACCCCGGGGCAGCGGCTGAACACTGAAGCTTTCTTT
CASTPGQRLNTEAFF
>-|TRBV4-1|TRBJ2-3|-
TGCGCCAGCAGCCAATGGATGACCAGCACAGATACGCAGTATTTT
CASSQWMTSTDTQYF
>-|TRBV5-1|TRBJ2-7|-
TGCGCCAGCAGCTCCGGGACACTCTACGAGCAGTACTTC
CASSSGTLYEQYF
>-|TRBV9|TRBJ2-7|-
TGTGCCAGCAGCTCCCGAGGGTACGAGCAGTACTTC
CASSSRGYEQYF
>-|TRBV5-1|TRBJ1-2|-
TGCGCCAGCAGCTTGGCCCCCTCTACCTCAGCTGGCTACACCTTC
CASSLAPSTSAGYTF
>TRBD2|TRBV9|TRBJ2-3|-
TGTGCCAGCAGCGCCGCCACTAGCGGGGCAACAGATACGCAGTATTTT
CASSAATSGATDTQYF
>-|TRBV2|TRBJ2-7|-
TGTGCCAGCAAGGGGGATTACTACGAGCAGTACTTC
CASKGDYYEQYF
>TRBD1|TRBV5-4|TRBJ2-2|few
TGTGCCAGCAGCTTGGGACAGGGTAACACCGGGGAGCTGTTTTTT
CASSLGQGNTGELFF
>-|TRBV6-5|TRBJ1-6|-
TGTGCCAGCAGCCTCGGAAGGGATTCACCCCTCCACTTT
CASSLGRDSPLHF
>-|TRBV12-3/TRBV12-4|TRBJ2-3|-
TGTGCCAGCAGTTTCGTTCCAGATACGCAGTATTTT
CASSFVPDTQYF
>-|TRBV6-2/TRBV6-3|TRBJ1-1|-
TGTGCCAGCAGCAGCCGGGGGGGGGTCGGAACTGAAGCTTTCTTT
CASSSRGGVGTEAFF
>-|TRBV10-1|TRBJ1-5|few
TGCGCCAGCACCTCAAGAGGACAGACCCATCAGCCCCAGCATTTT
CASTSRGQTHQPQHF
>-|TRBV11-2|TRBJ1-1|-
TGTGCCAGCAGCTTAGTCGGCCAGTCCACTGAAGCTTTCTTT
CASSLVGQSTEAFF
>-|TRBV15|TRBJ2-7|-
TGTGCCACCAGCAATTTCCGTACAGTGCAGTACTTC
CATSNFRTVQYF
>-|TRBV19|TRBJ1-5|few
TGTGCCAGTAGTATATACGGAGATCAGCCCCAGCATTTT
CASSIYGDQPQHF
>-|TRBV2|TRBJ2-1|-
TGTGCCAGCAGTGGACTCGGGGAGCAGTTCTTC
CASSGLGEQFF
>-|TRBV27|TRBJ2-2|-
TGTGCCAGCAGTTCTCCCCCGGGACGCACCGGGGAGCTGTTTTTT
CASSSPPGRTGELFF
>-|TRBV7-2|TRBJ2-7|-
TGTGCCAGCAGCCAAACCTGGGGGGAATACTACGAGCAGTACTTC
CASSQTWGEYYEQYF
>-|TRBV6-6|TRBJ1-4|-
TGTGCCAGCAGTGGACTGGCGGGGGCACTTAATGAAAAACTGTTTTTT
CASSGLAGALNEKLFF
>TRBD1|TRBV6-2/TRBV6-3|TRBJ1-1|-
TGTGCCAGCAGTCCCTTGGGACAGGGGTGGTATTCGAACACTGAAGCTTTCTTT
CASSPLGQGWYSNTEAFF
>-|TRBV5-6|TRBJ2-6|-
TGTGCCAGCAGCGGAGACAGCTCTGGGGCCAACGTCCTGACTTTC
CASSGDSSGANVLTF
>-|TRBV7-9|TRBJ1-2|-
TGTGCCAGCAGCGTTGCTGGCAGGGACTATGGCTACACCTTC
CASSVAGRDYGYTF
>-|TRBV5-1|TRBJ2-2|-
TGCGCCAGCAGCATACTAGTTACCGGGGAGCTGTTTTTT
CASSILVTGELFF
>-|TRBV2|TRBJ2-5|once
TGTGCCAGCAGGGAACAAGAGACCCAGTACTTC
CASREQETQYF
>TRBD2|TRBV4-1|TRBJ2-7|-
TGCGCCAGCAGCCAATACCTTCTGGGACTAGCGGGAGGAAAGGACGAGCAGTACTTC
CASSQYLLGLAGGKDEQYF
>-|TRBV5-1|TRBJ2-7|-
TGCGCCAGCAGCTTCGTGCCTGGATCGACCTACGAGCAGTACTTC
CASSFVPGSTYEQYF